This TCR beta chain was captured by sequencing in a study of cytomegalovirus exposure and HLA in healthy donors. Findings of the study overall: Most of the CMV-associated TCR beta chains (in a later analysis) appeared to be HLA-restricted.

The PCR ran on 60 Vbeta and 13 Jbeta primers. The protocol was immunoSEQ multiplex PCR, while the TCRdb copy is restricted to in-frame clones and leaves out a portion. Of some 110,000 clones in the sample, over 65% were seen once. Germline V CDR1 and CDR2: LNHDA, SQIVND (reference sequence). The CDR3 is 16 amino acids. Losses at the gene ends were 3 bases for V and 4 bases for J; bases not matched to a gene: 10. Note on this clone: Its cognate antigen is unknown.

This sequence originates from a man aged 50 to 60 in good health and CMV-seronegative. The chain couples TRBV19 to TRBJ2-5; 8 bases align to TRBD1. Sequencing used PBMCs. The CDR3 loop is CASSMRRQGAGETQYF. The CDR3 DNA reads TGTGCCAGTAGTATGAGGCGGCAGGGGGCCGGAGAGACCCAGTACTTC.